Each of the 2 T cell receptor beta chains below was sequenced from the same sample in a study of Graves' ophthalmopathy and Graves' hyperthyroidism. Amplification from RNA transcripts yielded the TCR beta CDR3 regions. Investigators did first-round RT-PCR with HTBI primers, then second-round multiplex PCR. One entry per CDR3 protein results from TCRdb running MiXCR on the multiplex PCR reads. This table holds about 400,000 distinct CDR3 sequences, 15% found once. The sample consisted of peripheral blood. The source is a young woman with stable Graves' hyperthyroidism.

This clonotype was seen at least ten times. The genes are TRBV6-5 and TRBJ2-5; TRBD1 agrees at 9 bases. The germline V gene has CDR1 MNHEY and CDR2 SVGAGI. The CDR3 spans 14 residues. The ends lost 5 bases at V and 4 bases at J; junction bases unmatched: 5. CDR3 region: CASSITGGSETQYF. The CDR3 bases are TGTGCCAGCAGTATCACAGGGGGCTCAGAGACCCAGTACTTC.

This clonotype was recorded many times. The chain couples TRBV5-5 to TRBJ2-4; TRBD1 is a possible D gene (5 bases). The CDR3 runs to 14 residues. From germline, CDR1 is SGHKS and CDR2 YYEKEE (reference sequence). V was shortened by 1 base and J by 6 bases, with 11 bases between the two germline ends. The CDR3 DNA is TGTGCCAGCAGCTTGCTGAGGCAGGGAAACATTCAGTACTTC. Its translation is CASSLLRQGNIQYF.